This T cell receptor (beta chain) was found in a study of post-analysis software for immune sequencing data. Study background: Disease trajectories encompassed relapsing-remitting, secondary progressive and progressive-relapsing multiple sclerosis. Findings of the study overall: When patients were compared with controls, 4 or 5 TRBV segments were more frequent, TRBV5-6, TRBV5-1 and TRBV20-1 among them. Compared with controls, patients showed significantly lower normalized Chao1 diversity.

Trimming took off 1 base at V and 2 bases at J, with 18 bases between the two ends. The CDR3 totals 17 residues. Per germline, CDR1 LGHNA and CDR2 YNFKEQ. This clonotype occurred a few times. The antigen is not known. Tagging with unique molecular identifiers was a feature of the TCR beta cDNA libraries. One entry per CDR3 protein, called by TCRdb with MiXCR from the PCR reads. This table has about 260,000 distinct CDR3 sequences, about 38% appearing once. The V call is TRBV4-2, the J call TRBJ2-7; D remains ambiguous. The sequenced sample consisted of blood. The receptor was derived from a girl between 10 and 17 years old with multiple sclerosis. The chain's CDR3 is CASSQGGGRRTAYEQYF. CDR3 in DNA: TGTGCCAGCAGCCAAGGGGGTGGCAGGAGAACCGCCTACGAGCAGTACTTC.